The 16 T cell receptor beta chains presented below share a single source sample, sequenced in a study of tumor and adjacent non-tumor tissue in lung cancer. The library came from three nested PCR rounds adapted from ARM-PCR protocols. TCRdb re-derived calls from the multiplex PCR reads in MiXCR, one entry per CDR3 protein. The repertoire holds 65,000 to 75,000 distinct CDR3 sequences, with around 73% as singletons. This sample's RNA came from whole unsorted tissue. Material for sequencing was lung tumor tissue. These receptors all come from a man aged 60 to 75 with non-small cell lung cancer.

With regard to this clonotype: Just one base apart from a much larger clone, this may be a read error. The V gene is TRBV2, the J gene TRBJ1-6, with D perhaps TRBD1 (6 bases). The V gene's germline CDR1 is SNHLY and CDR2 FYNNEI. V gave up 10 bases and J gave up 6 bases, with 10 bases separating them. The CDR3 sequence is 12 residues long. In nucleotides, the CDR3 is TGTGCCATCAGGGGAAGTAATTCACCCCTCCACTTT. Amino acid sequence: CAIRGSNSPLHF.

Details on this clonotype: This CDR3 fails to terminate in the conserved phenylalanine or tryptophan, so it likely reflects a read error. The V call is TRBV12-3 or TRBV12-4, the J call TRBJ1-2; 9 bases agree with TRBD1. The trim removed 7 bases at V and 2 bases at J, leaving 8 bases unmatched. This CDR3 spans 15 amino acids. CDR3 in amino acids: CASISSGTGNYGYTL. In nucleotides, the CDR3 is TGTGCCAGCATATCCTCCGGGACAGGGAACTATGGCTACACCTTA.

Details on this clonotype: The junction departs from the called germline gene at one end, perhaps through a read error. The rearrangement uses TRBV5-5 and TRBJ2-7; D remains unclear. This CDR3 is 13 amino acids long. The germline V gene encodes CDR1 SGHKS and CDR2 YYEKEE (reference sequence). The CDR3 nucleotides are TGTCCCAGCAGCCCCGGGCCCTCCTACGTGCAGTACTTC. Its protein product is CPSSPGPSYVQYF. Based on the CDR3 plus reference TRBV5-5 and TRBJ2-7, the full variable domain is DAGVTQSPTHLIKTRGQQVTLRCSPISGHKSVSWYQQVLGQGPQFIFQYYEKEERGRGNFPDRFSARQFPNYSSELNVNALLLGDSALYLCPSSPGPSYVQYFGPGTRLTVT.

The chain links TRBV6-6 to TRBJ2-1; 9 nucleotides match TRBD1. The CDR3 has 12 amino acids. Germline V gives CDR1 MNHNY, CDR2 SVGAGI (reference sequence). CDR3: CGAGTGGEEQFF. In DNA, the CDR3 is TGTGGGGCCGGAACAGGGGGCGAGGAGCAGTTCTTC.

Comments on this clonotype: Relative to the germline gene, one junction end is altered; a read error may explain this. The chain combines TRBV6-6 with TRBJ2-7, with D tentatively TRBD1 (6 bases). The CDR3 length is 15 residues. Germline assignment: CDR1 MNHNY and CDR2 SVGAGI (reference sequence). The CDR3: CASSSPRQVSYDQYF. The DNA for the CDR3 is TGTGCCAGTAGTTCACCGAGACAGGTCTCCTACGACCAGTACTTC.

Sample share makes this clonotype medium-sized. The chain links TRBV5-6 to TRBJ1-1; D call uncertain. Trimming pared 6 bases from V and 2 bases from J, leaving 5 bases between. The CDR3 is 11 residues long. Germline V lookup: CDR1 SGHDT, CDR2 YYEEEE. In nucleotides, the CDR3 is TGTGCCAGCAACGACAACACTGAAGCTTTCTTT. Its translation: CASNDNTEAFF.

Concerning this clonotype: At one end the junction does not follow the germline gene, possibly because of a read error. Written as DNA, the CDR3 is TGCAATGCTATTTCCCCCCTCGGACTTAGCGGGAGGGCCTTTGAGCAGTTCTTC. Residues: CNAISPLGLSGRAFEQFF. This rearrangement joins TRBV20-1 to TRBJ2-1; TRBD2 matches 11 bases. The CDR3 length is 18 residues. The V gene's germline CDR1 is DFQATT and CDR2 SNEGSKA (reference sequence).

V and J are TRBV6-2 or TRBV6-3 and TRBJ2-1; the D gene is possibly TRBD2 (5 bases). Trimming left V 7 bases short and J 0 bases short, with 13 bases between. The CDR3 extends over 15 amino acids. Germline V lookup: CDR1 MNHEY, CDR2 SVGEGT. The CDR3: CASTDGVDSYNEQFF. Written as DNA, the CDR3 is TGTGCCAGCACCGACGGGGTCGACTCCTACAATGAGCAGTTCTTC.

This clonotype was detected only a few times. The gene calls are TRBV30 and TRBJ2-3; D may match TRBD1 or TRBD2 (5 bases each). Germline CDR1 and CDR2: GTSNPN and SVGIG (reference sequence). The V end lost 3 bases, the J end lost 5 bases, and 21 bases lay between the germline ends. The CDR3 length is 16 residues. CDR3 nucleotide sequence: TGTGCCTGGAGGATCGGGACGGGTCATTGGGGAGATACGCAGTATTTT. Its protein product is CAWRIGTGHWGDTQYF. Supplemented by reference TRBV30 and TRBJ2-3, the full variable domain reads SQTIHQWPATLVQPVGSPLSLECTVEGTSNPNLYWYRQAAGRGLQLLFYSVGIGQISSEVPQNLSASRPQDRQFILSSKKLLLSDSGFYLCAWRIGTGHWGDTQYFGPGTRLTVL.

This clonotype occurred many times. V gene TRBV5-1 combines with J gene TRBJ2-1; 8 bases match TRBD2. The CDR3 runs 15 residues. J gave up 5 bases and V 1 base, and 5 bases lay outside the gene matches. The germline V gene has CDR1 SGHRS and CDR2 YFSETQ. The CDR3 nucleotides are TGCGCCAGCAGCTTGAATAGCGGGGCAAACAATGAGCAGTTCTTC. This encodes CASSLNSGANNEQFF.

As to this clonotype: Its ends do not fully match the called genes, so a read error is possible. The V call is TRBV28, the J call TRBJ2-2, with TRBD1 identical over 7 bases. Germline V gene data show CDR1 as MDHEN and CDR2 as SYDVKM. The CDR3 sequence is 15 residues long. CDR3 residues: CVSSLPDRPSGELFF. As DNA, the CDR3 is TGTGTCAGCAGTTTACCGGACAGGCCTTCCGGGGAGCTGTTTTTT.

As concerns this clonotype: One end of the junction fails to match germline, which may point to a read error. V gene TRBV29-1 combines with J gene TRBJ2-5, with a weak D call TRBD2 (6 bases). Germline CDR1 reads SQVTM; CDR2 reads ANQGSEA. This CDR3 comprises 15 residues. The CDR3: CGADGHLASQETQYF. The CDR3 DNA follows: TGCGGCGCTGATGGGCATCTAGCGAGCCAAGAGACCCAATACTTC.

Comment on this clonotype: The junction departs from the called germline gene at one end, perhaps through a read error. The genes are TRBV20-1 and TRBJ1-5, with a possible D match to TRBD1 (6 bases). There are 13 residues in the CDR3. Germline V gives CDR1 DFQATT, CDR2 SNEGSKA (reference sequence). The CDR3 coding sequence is TGCAGTGCTGGCCACGGGGGGCATCAACCCCAGCATTTT. Encoded protein: CSAGHGGHQPQHF.

Note on this clonotype: An end of the junction does not agree with germline; a read error may underlie this. The gene calls are TRBV6-2 or TRBV6-3 and TRBJ2-1; TRBD1 agrees at 7 bases. There are 14 residues in the CDR3. Germline lookup yields CDR1 MNHEY and CDR2 SVGEGT. The CDR3 loop is CANSRQGSYNEQFF. For the CDR3, the DNA is TGTGCCAACAGTAGACAGGGTTCCTACAATGAACAGTTCTTC.

As concerns this clonotype: The junction does not match germline at one end; this may be a read error. J is TRBJ2-2 and V is TRBV28; D is unresolved. The CDR3 spans 15 residues. CDR1 and CDR2 (germline): MDHEN, SYDVKM. DNA of the CDR3: TGTGCCGGCAGTTTAGGCGGTATTAACACCGGGGAGCTGTTTTTT. Translating gives CAGSLGGINTGELFF.

With regard to this clonotype: In this CDR3 the conserved last residue, phenylalanine or tryptophan, is missing, so a read error is likely. The chain joins TRBV20-1 to TRBJ2-2, with 12 bases that match TRBD2. CDR3 length: 16 residues. The V gene's germline CDR1 is DFQATT and CDR2 SNEGSKA (reference sequence). Trimming at V came to 1 base and at J to 7 bases, leaving 7 bases not matched to a gene. CDR3 sequence reads: CSARGGLAGGIGELFS. The CDR3 region has the DNA TGCAGTGCTAGAGGGGGGCTAGCGGGAGGGATCGGGGAGCTGTTTTCT.